Presented here are 12 T cell receptor beta chains from one specimen sequenced in a study of shared clonotypes between healthy human individuals. Sequenced by immunoSEQ multiplex PCR; TCRdb stores in-frame clones only, minus some. The data contain 760,000 or so clones, 90% to 97% of them seen just once; the ten biggest clones take up 0.2% to 0.25%. Terminally differentiated effector memory CD45RA+ cells were excluded from the naive CD8 cells, which were CD45RO-negative and positively selected for CCR7. Material: naive CD8+ T cells sorted from blood. Receptor source: a man aged 25-45 years in good health.

The chain has TRBV2 and TRBJ2-2; 8 bases map to TRBD2. V gave up 6 bases and J gave up 2 bases; unmatched junction bases: 8. This CDR3 comprises 16 residues. Germline CDR1 SNHLY, CDR2 FYNNEI. CDR3 nucleotide sequence: TGTGCCAGCAGCAATAGCGGGAAACGTAACACCGGGGAGCTGTTTTTT. This gives the protein CASSNSGKRNTGELFF. Supplemented by reference TRBV2 and TRBJ2-2, the full variable domain reads EPEVTQTPSHQVTQMGQEVILRCVPISNHLYFYWYRQILGQKVEFLVSFYNNEISEKSEIFDDQFSVERPDGSNFTLKIRSTKLEDSAMYFCASSNSGKRNTGELFFGEGSRLTVL.

The chain uses TRBV7-2 and TRBJ2-7; 7 bases agree with TRBD2. This CDR3 contains 15 residues. Looked up from germline, CDR1 is SGHTA and CDR2 is FQGNSA. V shed 6 bases and J 4 bases; nucleotides not matched to a gene: 12. CDR3 in amino acids: CASSPYGGSHYEQYF. CDR3 DNA sequence: TGTGCCAGCAGTCCCTATGGCGGGAGCCATTACGAGCAGTACTTC.

This chain joins TRBV2 and TRBJ2-7; 10 bases map to TRBD2. Germline V gene sequence: CDR1 SNHLY, CDR2 FYNNEI. CDR3 length: 11 amino acids. J gave up 12 bases and V 8 bases, and 7 bases lay outside the gene matches. The CDR3 coding sequence is TGTGCCAGCCTCAGCGGGAGGGCCGGGTACTTC. This gives the protein CASLSGRAGYF.

The chain uses TRBV11-2 and TRBJ2-5; D call uncertain. Germline V lookup: CDR1 SGHAT, CDR2 FQNNGV. The CDR3 covers 18 residues. V shed 1 base and J shed 1 base, with 19 bases lying between them. This CDR3 is CASSLGLLGSLVQETQYF. The CDR3 DNA reads as TGTGCCAGCAGCTTAGGTCTCCTTGGCAGCTTAGTCCAAGAGACCCAGTACTTC.

The CDR3 bases are TGTGCCAGCAGCTCTCCACGGACTTACAATGAGCAGTTCTTC. This encodes CASSSPRTYNEQFF. J is TRBJ2-1 and V is TRBV7-9; a weak D match, TRBD2 (5 bases). This CDR3 has 14 residues. V dropped 4 bases and J dropped 4 bases, with 11 bases sitting between them. The germline V gene encodes CDR1 SEHNR and CDR2 FQNEAQ (reference sequence).

The chain links TRBV11-2 to TRBJ2-5; 7 bases align to TRBD1. Germline V CDR1 and CDR2: SGHAT, FQNNGV. CDR3 length: 14 residues. V lost 4 bases and J lost 1; bases outside the gene matches: 3. The CDR3 DNA reads as TGTGCCAGCAGCTCCTGGGACAGCCAAGAGACCCAGTACTTC. Encoded protein: CASSSWDSQETQYF.

The gene calls are TRBV6-1 and TRBJ2-1; TRBD1 matches at 11 bases. The CDR3 has 15 amino acids. Trimming cost V 5 bases and J 5 bases; bases outside gene matches: 5. Germline CDR1 is MNHNS and CDR2 is SASEGT. CDR3 bases: TGTGCCAGCAGTACTGGACAGGGGGCCCACAATGAGCAGTTCTTC. Translated: CASSTGQGAHNEQFF.

Comments on this clone: At the DNA level, this CDR3 is encoded by other sequences in the same sample as well. The J gene is TRBJ1-1, the V gene TRBV6-5; D unresolved. The germline gives CDR1 MNHEY, CDR2 SVGAGI. This CDR3 comprises 12 residues. Trimming removed 0 bases at V and 3 bases at J, with 2 bases between. CDR3 protein: CASSYSDTEAFF. CDR3 nucleotides: TGTGCCAGCAGTTACTCTGACACTGAAGCTTTCTTT.

J is TRBJ2-7 and V is TRBV27; 9 nucleotides line up with TRBD1. The germline gives CDR1 MNHEY, CDR2 SMNVEV (reference sequence). CDR3 length equals 18 residues. J gave up 0 bases and V 5 bases, and 14 bases lay outside the gene matches. Here the CDR3 DNA reads TGTGCCAGCAGTCCAAGAGGGACAGGGACCTTTAGCTCCTACGAGCAGTACTTC. This codes for CASSPRGTGTFSSYEQYF.

The CDR3 nucleotides read TGTGCCAGCAGCTTAGCATGGCAGGGGGCAGGGGATGAGCAGTTCTTC. It translates to CASSLAWQGAGDEQFF. V gene TRBV7-9 combines with J gene TRBJ2-1; 8 bases fit TRBD1. CDR1 and CDR2 (germline): SEHNR, FQNEAQ (reference sequence). Losses at the gene ends were 0 bases for V and 8 bases for J; bases not matched to a gene: 9. This CDR3 has 16 amino acids.

The V and J genes are TRBV27 and TRBJ1-1; TRBD1 matches at 8 bases. Looked up from germline, CDR1 is MNHEY and CDR2 is SMNVEV (reference sequence). The ends lost 4 bases at V and 6 bases at J; junction bases unmatched: 13. This CDR3 is built from 16 residues. The CDR3 DNA reads as TGTGCCAGCAGTTCAACATGGACAGGGATTTTTCCTGAAGCTTTCTTT. Amino acids: CASSSTWTGIFPEAFF.

This chain connects TRBV20-1 to TRBJ2-7, with TRBD1 matching over 9 bases. J gave up 7 bases and V 6 bases, and 4 bases lay outside the gene matches. Looked up from germline, CDR1 is DFQATT and CDR2 is SNEGSKA (reference sequence). CDR3 length: 11 residues. The CDR3 sequence is CSAGQGWEQYF. CDR3 in DNA: TGCAGTGCGGGACAGGGTTGGGAGCAGTACTTC.